This T cell receptor beta chain is drawn from a study of cytomegalovirus exposure and HLA in healthy donors. Study-wide background: The use of the same platform for the roughly 120 validation repertoires and the 650 to 850 first-cohort repertoires was reported by a later analysis.

This CDR3 is built from 14 residues. Germline CDR1 GTSNPN, CDR2 SVGIG (reference sequence). V was clipped by 2 bases and J by 0 bases, with 8 bases between them. Profiled with immunoSEQ multiplex PCR; TCRdb holds only in-frame clones, not every one. The sample carries some 70,000 clones, approximately 96% recorded once. The chain joins TRBV30 to TRBJ1-3, with D hard to call. What was sequenced was PBMCs. The sequence was collected from a man aged 18 to 29 in good health and CMV-seronegative. DNA for the CDR3: TGTGCCTGGAGTCGGGATGCCTCTGGAAACACCATATATTTT. Translated: CAWSRDASGNTIYF.